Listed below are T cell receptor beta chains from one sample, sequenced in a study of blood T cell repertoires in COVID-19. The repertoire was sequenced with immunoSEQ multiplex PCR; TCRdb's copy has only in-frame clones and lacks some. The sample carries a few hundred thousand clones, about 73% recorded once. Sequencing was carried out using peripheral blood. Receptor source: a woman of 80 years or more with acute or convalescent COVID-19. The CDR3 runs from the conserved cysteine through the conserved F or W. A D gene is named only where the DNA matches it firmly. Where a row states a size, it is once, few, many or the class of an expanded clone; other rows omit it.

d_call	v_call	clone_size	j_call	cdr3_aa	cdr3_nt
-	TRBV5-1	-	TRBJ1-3	CASSLTGFNSGNTIYF	TGCGCCAGCAGCCTGACAGGTTTCAACTCTGGAAACACCATATATTTT
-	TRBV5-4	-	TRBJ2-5	CASSSTVNQETQYF	TGTGCCAGCAGCTCAACAGTGAACCAAGAGACCCAGTACTTC
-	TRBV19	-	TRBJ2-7	CASRVRAGVSYEQYF	TGTGCCAGTAGGGTGAGGGCAGGCGTATCCTACGAGCAGTACTTC
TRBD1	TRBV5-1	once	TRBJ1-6	CASSFTGGAYNSPLHF	TGCGCCAGCAGCTTTACAGGGGGCGCCTATAATTCACCCCTCCACTTT
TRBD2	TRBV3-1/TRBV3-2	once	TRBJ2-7	CASSQDTAGGFEQYF	TGTGCCAGCAGCCAAGATACAGCGGGAGGGTTCGAGCAGTACTTC
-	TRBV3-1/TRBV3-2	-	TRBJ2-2	CASSQRSGMNTGELFF	TGTGCCAGCAGCCAACGGAGCGGAATGAACACCGGGGAGCTGTTTTTT
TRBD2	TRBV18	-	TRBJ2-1	CASSPGLAGADEQFF	TGTGCCAGCTCACCAGGACTAGCGGGGGCCGATGAGCAGTTCTTC
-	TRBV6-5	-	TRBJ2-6	CASSYQDSGANVLTF	TGTGCCAGCAGTTACCAGGACTCTGGGGCCAACGTCCTGACTTTC
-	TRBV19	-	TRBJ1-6	CASSVPGSSPLHF	TGTGCCAGTAGTGTCCCCGGGAGTTCACCCCTCCACTTT
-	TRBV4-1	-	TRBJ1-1	CASSRSKVDLSTEAFF	TGCGCCAGCAGCCGAAGCAAGGTAGACTTGAGCACTGAAGCTTTCTTT
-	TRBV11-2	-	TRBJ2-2	CASSSGYANTGELFF	TGTGCCAGCTCGTCCGGGTACGCGAACACCGGGGAGCTGTTTTTT
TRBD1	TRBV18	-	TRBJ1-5	CASSPVPGQGEVPQHF	TGTGCCAGCTCACCCGTCCCGGGACAGGGGGAGGTACCCCAGCATTTT
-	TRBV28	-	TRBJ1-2	CASSFRGYGYTF	TGTGCCAGCAGTTTTCGGGGCTATGGCTACACCTTC
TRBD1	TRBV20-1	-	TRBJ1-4	CSAGDTGAANEKLFF	TGCAGTGCTGGTGATACAGGGGCTGCTAATGAAAAACTGTTTTTT
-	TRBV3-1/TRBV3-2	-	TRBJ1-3	CASRQGSGNTIYF	TGTGCCAGCAGACAGGGATCTGGAAACACCATATATTTT
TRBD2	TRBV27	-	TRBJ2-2	CASSRRPGLAGGNLAGELFF	TGTGCCAGCAGCCGACGGCCCGGACTAGCGGGGGGGAATCTCGCCGGGGAGCTGTTTTTT
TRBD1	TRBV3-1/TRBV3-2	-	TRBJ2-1	CASSQRDRKYNEQFF	TGTGCCAGCAGCCAACGGGACAGGAAATACAATGAGCAGTTCTTC
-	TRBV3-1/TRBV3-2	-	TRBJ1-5	CASSQGTANQPQHF	TGTGCCAGCAGCCAAGGGACAGCAAATCAGCCCCAGCATTTT
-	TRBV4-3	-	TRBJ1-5	CASSQDVRNQPQHF	TGCGCCAGCAGCCAAGACGTGAGGAATCAGCCCCAGCATTTT
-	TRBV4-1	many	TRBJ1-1	CASSSEAGAGGEAFF	TGCGCCAGCAGCTCAGAGGCAGGCGCGGGGGGGGAAGCTTTCTTT
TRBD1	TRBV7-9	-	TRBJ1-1	CASSFGRGTAEAFF	TGTGCCAGCAGCTTTGGCAGGGGGACCGCTGAAGCTTTCTTT
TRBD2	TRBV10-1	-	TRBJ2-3	CASSEAGVSDTQYF	TGCGCCAGCAGTGAAGCGGGAGTTTCAGATACGCAGTATTTT
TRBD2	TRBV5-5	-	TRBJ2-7	CASSWGLSIDEQYF	TGTGCCAGCAGCTGGGGACTAAGTATAGACGAGCAGTACTTC
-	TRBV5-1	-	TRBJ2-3	CASSLAGDTQYF	TGCGCCAGCAGCTTGGCCGGGGATACGCAGTATTTT
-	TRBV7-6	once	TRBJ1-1	CASSLDRNTEAFF	TGTGCCAGCAGCTTAGACAGAAACACTGAAGCTTTCTTT
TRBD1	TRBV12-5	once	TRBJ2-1	CASGSTRTGNEQFF	TGTGCTAGTGGATCGACTCGGACAGGGAATGAGCAGTTCTTC
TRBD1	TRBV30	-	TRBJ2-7	CAWRDRVRYEQYF	TGTGCCTGGAGAGACAGGGTTCGCTACGAGCAGTACTTC
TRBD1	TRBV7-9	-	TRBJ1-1	CASRRDREGMNTEAFF	TGTGCCAGCAGGCGCGACAGGGAAGGCATGAACACTGAAGCTTTCTTT
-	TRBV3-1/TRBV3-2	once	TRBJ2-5	CASSQRHGGETQYF	TGTGCCAGCAGCCAGCGCCACGGGGGAGAGACCCAGTACTTC
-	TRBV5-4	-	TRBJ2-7	CASSLPTGTRPYEQYF	TGTGCCAGCAGCTTGCCCACAGGGACAAGGCCCTACGAGCAGTACTTC
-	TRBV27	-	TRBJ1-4	CASFSLGFPRSGNEKLFF	TGTGCCAGCTTCTCTCTCGGGTTCCCCCGTTCGGGTAATGAAAAACTGTTTTTT